Described below is a single T cell receptor (beta chain) sequence and its context. Its antigen is as yet unknown. Germline V gene sequence: CDR1 MDHEN, CDR2 SYDVKM. V dropped 7 bases and J dropped 1 base, with 16 bases sitting between them. CDR3 length: 15 amino acids. TCRdb keeps only in-frame clones here, not all; method: immunoSEQ multiplex PCR. Here the sample spans 90,000 or so clones, roughly 85% being singletons. The data originate from a study of cytomegalovirus exposure and HLA in healthy donors. Points from the study as a whole: Reportedly, cytomegalovirus status was diagnosed with high sensitivity and specificity. In vitro assays verified that a few CMV-associated chains recognized CMV antigens specifically.

This receptor was identified in a man between 18 and 35 years old in good health and CMV-seropositive. The genes are TRBV28 and TRBJ2-5, with D possibly being TRBD1 (5 bases). Sequencing was done on a sample of PBMCs. The CDR3 sequence: CASTPSGAFQETQYF. The CDR3 DNA reads as TGTGCCAGCACCCCCTCTGGGGCCTTCCAAGAGACCCAGTACTTC. Full variable domain (remainder filled in from reference TRBV28 and TRBJ2-5): DVKVTQSSRYLVKRTGEKVFLECVQDMDHENMFWYRQDPGLGLRLIYFSYDVKMKEKGDIPEGYSVSREKKERFSLILESASTNQTSMYLCASTPSGAFQETQYFGPGTRLLVL.